The rows below give T cell receptor beta chains drawn from one sample of a study of immune evolution from preneoplasia to lung adenocarcinoma. Produced via immunoSEQ multiplex PCR; TCRdb's table is partial and in-frame only. The data hold about 4,900 clones, with roughly 90% observed a single time. Sequencing was done on a sample of FFPE atypical adenomatous hyperplasia tissue from the lung. The receptors stem from a person aged 65 to 79 with lung adenocarcinoma. CDR3s include the opening cysteine and the closing phenylalanine or tryptophan. The D gene is left open where the match is weak. Where a row states a size, it is once, few, many or the class of an expanded clone; other rows omit it.

-,TRBJ1-1,TRBV30,-,CAWNPGVRDTEAFF,TGTGCCTGGAATCCAGGGGTCAGGGACACTGAAGCTTTCTTT
-,TRBJ2-3,TRBV11-1,-,CASSAVSTDTQYF,TGTGCCAGCAGCGCGGTAAGCACAGATACGCAGTATTTT
-,TRBJ2-7,TRBV9,-,CASSVQYEQYF,TGTGCCAGCAGCGTACAATACGAGCAGTACTTC
-,TRBJ2-7,TRBV6-5,TRBD2,CASSYSNSGGDEQYF,TGTGCCAGCAGTTACTCGAACTCGGGGGGGGACGAGCAGTACTTC
few,TRBJ1-6,TRBV5-1,-,CASSLEGRENSPLHF,TGCGCCAGCAGCTTGGAGGGGAGGGAAAATTCACCCCTCCACTTT
once,TRBJ2-1,TRBV30,TRBD2,CAWSLATSGRINEQFF,TGTGCCTGGAGTCTTGCGACTAGCGGGAGGATCAATGAGCAGTTCTTC
-,TRBJ1-2,TRBV27,-,CAAIVANYGYTF,TGTGCCGCAATAGTAGCTAACTATGGCTACACCTTC
once,TRBJ2-5,TRBV7-2,-,CASSQAGTPHQETQYF,TGTGCCAGCAGCCAAGCCGGGACACCACACCAAGAGACCCAGTACTTC
-,TRBJ2-3,TRBV13,-,CASSVTRSVESDTQYF,TGTGCCAGCAGCGTCACGAGGAGTGTTGAGTCAGATACGCAGTATTTT
-,TRBJ1-4,TRBV7-9,TRBD1,CASSLLTGGPTNEKLFF,TGTGCCAGCAGCTTATTGACAGGGGGCCCAACTAATGAAAAACTGTTTTTT
-,TRBJ2-7,TRBV7-9,-,CASSPPNRAHEQYF,TGTGCCAGCAGCCCCCCGAACAGGGCCCACGAGCAGTACTTC
-,TRBJ2-5,TRBV28,TRBD1,CASSHGTGRRETQYF,TGTGCCAGCAGCCACGGGACAGGGAGGCGAGAGACCCAGTACTTC
-,TRBJ1-3,TRBV7-6,TRBD1,CASSFGTGSSGNTIYF,TGTGCCAGCAGCTTCGGGACAGGAAGCTCTGGAAACACCATATATTTT
-,TRBJ2-2,TRBV11-2,-,CASSLWSANTGELFF,TGTGCCAGCAGCTTATGGTCAGCGAACACCGGGGAGCTGTTTTTT
-,TRBJ2-3,TRBV5-1,TRBD1,CASSSTGGWTDTQYF,TGCGCCAGCAGCTCCACAGGGGGCTGGACAGATACGCAGTATTTT
-,TRBJ2-5,TRBV28,TRBD1,CASSLFRDRGQETQYF,TGTGCCAGCAGTTTGTTCCGGGACAGGGGACAAGAGACCCAGTACTTC
-,TRBJ2-2,TRBV7-9,TRBD1,CASSLGTGLPGELFF,TGTGCCAGCAGCTTAGGGACAGGGCTCCCCGGGGAGCTGTTTTTT
-,TRBJ2-5,TRBV6-1,TRBD2,CASSTQAGEAGTQYF,TGTGCCAGCAGCACCCAAGCGGGAGAGGCAGGGACCCAGTACTTC
once,TRBJ2-5,TRBV25-1,TRBD1,CASSPGQVQETQYF,TGTGCCAGCAGCCCTGGACAGGTCCAAGAGACCCAGTACTTC
-,TRBJ1-2,TRBV28,TRBD1,CASSLRGAGGLTGYTF,TGTGCCAGCAGTCTCAGGGGGGCTGGGGGCTTAACTGGCTACACCTTC
-,TRBJ2-7,TRBV18,TRBD1,CASSNRDRGTYEQYF,TGTGCCAGCTCAAACCGGGACAGGGGGACCTACGAGCAGTACTTC
-,TRBJ1-1,TRBV5-1,-,CASSSRGSQNTEAFF,TGCGCCAGCAGCTCAAGGGGTTCTCAGAACACTGAAGCTTTCTTT
-,TRBJ2-1,TRBV6-4,TRBD2,CASCLSGDSYNEQFF,TGTGCCAGCTGTCTTAGCGGGGACTCCTACAATGAGCAGTTCTTC
-,TRBJ2-1,TRBV18,TRBD2,CASSPTTPGLAGSYNEQFF,TGTGCCAGCTCACCCACTACACCGGGACTAGCGGGGTCCTACAATGAGCAGTTCTTC
few,TRBJ1-3,TRBV15,-,CATSRGSGNTIYF,TGTGCCACCAGCAGAGGCTCTGGAAACACCATATATTTT
-,TRBJ1-4,TRBV5-1,-,CASSLVTGTTNEKLFF,TGCGCCAGCAGCTTGGTAACAGGGACAACTAATGAAAAACTGTTTTTT
once,TRBJ2-5,TRBV5-6,-,CASSSVGMGETQYF,TGTGCCAGCAGCTCGGTGGGGATGGGGGAGACCCAGTACTTC
few,TRBJ1-1,TRBV29-1,-,CSTESNTEAFF,TGCAGCACGGAGTCGAACACTGAAGCTTTCTTT
-,TRBJ2-6,TRBV28,TRBD1,CASSRPGGGSGANVLTF,TGTGCCAGCAGCCGACCAGGGGGTGGGTCCGGGGCCAACGTCCTGACTTTC
-,TRBJ2-1,TRBV5-4,-,CASSFSDEQFF,TGTGCCAGCAGCTTTTCCGATGAGCAGTTCTTC
-,TRBJ1-5,TRBV15,TRBD1,CATSSWDRGRIKPQHF,TGTGCCACCAGCAGTTGGGACAGGGGGCGGATAAAGCCCCAGCATTTT
-,TRBJ2-4,TRBV28,TRBD1,CASSRPQGALTKNIQYF,TGTGCCAGCAGTCGACCACAGGGGGCGTTAACCAAAAACATTCAGTACTTC
-,TRBJ1-2,TRBV4-2,-,CASSQDRGEAYGYTF,TGTGCCAGCAGCCAAGATCGAGGAGAAGCCTATGGCTACACCTTC
-,TRBJ1-1,TRBV30,TRBD1,CAWSGAGGMNTEAFF,TGTGCCTGGAGTGGGGCAGGGGGAATGAACACTGAAGCTTTCTTT
-,TRBJ1-4,TRBV25-1,-,CASSDHRVLPRKLFF,TGTGCCAGCAGTGACCACAGGGTCCTTCCTAGGAAACTGTTTTTT
-,TRBJ1-2,TRBV6-1,-,CASSDTGYYGYTF,TGTGCCAGCAGTGACACAGGGTATTATGGCTACACCTTC
-,TRBJ1-1,TRBV7-3,-,CASSSDSDSEAFF,TGTGCCAGCAGCTCGGACAGTGACTCGGAAGCTTTCTTT
-,TRBJ2-1,TRBV18,-,CASSPDQGRSYNEQFF,TGTGCCAGCTCACCCGATCAGGGTCGCTCCTACAATGAGCAGTTCTTC
-,TRBJ2-6,TRBV7-3,-,CASTWGPGANVLTF,TGTGCCAGCACCTGGGGGCCTGGGGCCAACGTCCTGACTTTC
-,TRBJ2-7,TRBV7-2,-,CASSWGRGEQYF,TGTGCCAGCAGCTGGGGTCGGGGCGAGCAGTACTTC
-,TRBJ2-7,TRBV11-3,-,CASSPSRGESYEQYF,TGTGCCAGCAGCCCCTCCCGCGGGGAGAGCTACGAGCAGTACTTC
-,TRBJ1-3,TRBV7-9,-,CASSLGGLSGNTIYF,TGTGCCAGCAGCTTAGGGGGCCTCTCTGGAAACACCATATATTTT
-,TRBJ2-7,TRBV11-2,TRBD2,CASSLEAGGSYEQYF,TGTGCCAGCAGCTTAGAGGCGGGAGGGTCCTACGAGCAGTACTTC
few,TRBJ2-7,TRBV5-1,-,CASSVSFSEQYF,TGCGCCAGCAGCGTGAGCTTTTCCGAGCAGTACTTC
-,TRBJ2-1,TRBV7-3,TRBD2,CASSRVGSMGGNEQFF,TGTGCCAGCAGCCGTGTGGGGAGCATGGGGGGGAATGAGCAGTTCTTC
-,TRBJ1-5,TRBV6-6,TRBD1,CASSSQRTGSNQPQHF,TGTGCCAGCAGTTCCCAAAGGACAGGGAGCAATCAGCCCCAGCATTTT
-,TRBJ2-7,TRBV25-1,-,CASSVPGGGTYEQYF,TGTGCCAGCAGTGTGCCCGGGGGCGGGACCTACGAGCAGTACTTC
-,TRBJ1-4,TRBV30,-,CASTRQWTPETNEKLFF,TGTGCCTCTACACGACAGTGGACACCGGAAACTAATGAAAAACTGTTTTTT
-,TRBJ1-2,TRBV6-1,-,CASSPGDGILGSYTF,TGTGCCAGCAGTCCTGGGGACGGGATCCTAGGGAGCTACACCTTC
once,TRBJ2-3,TRBV5-4,TRBD2,CASSLDLAGTDTQYF,TGTGCCAGCAGCTTGGACCTAGCGGGGACAGATACGCAGTATTTT
-,TRBJ2-7,TRBV6-1,-,CASSENRGGSYEQYF,TGTGCCAGCAGTGAGAACAGGGGAGGGTCCTACGAGCAGTACTTC
-,TRBJ1-3,TRBV21-1,-,CASSKEDPFGSSGNTIYF,TGTGCCAGCAGCAAAGAGGACCCTTTTGGGAGCTCTGGAAACACCATATATTTT
-,TRBJ2-7,TRBV7-9,-,CASSFPAGQEQYF,TGTGCCAGCAGCTTCCCTGCCGGCCAGGAGCAGTACTTC
few,TRBJ1-5,TRBV28,TRBD1,CASSKDTGDRARQPQHF,TGTGCCAGCAGTAAAGATACCGGAGACAGGGCTAGGCAGCCCCAGCATTTT
few,TRBJ2-5,TRBV5-1,-,CASRRSPSGETQYF,TGCGCCAGCAGGCGGAGTCCGAGCGGGGAGACCCAGTACTTC